The clone carrying this T cell receptor (beta chain) has a handful of counts. CDR3 length: 14 amino acids. Per germline, CDR1 ENHRY and CDR2 SYGVKD. The V segment lost 2 bases and the J segment 2 bases; nucleotides outside the gene matches: 3. The record originates from a study of patients and donors after allogeneic stem cell transplantation. MiXCR, run by TCRdb on the RT-PCR reads, gives a single entry per CDR3 protein. The data show under 200,000 distinct CDR3 sequences, about 30% seen once. The chain has TRBV10-3 and TRBJ2-7; TRBD1 matches 7 bases. Sequences were obtained from blood, either unsorted or a sorted T cell fraction (not recorded which). The clonotype comes from a human donor who was either an allogeneic HSCT recipient or a stem cell or donor lymphocyte infusion donor (not recorded which). It is not recorded whose cells these are; they may come from a transplant donor. Written as DNA, the CDR3 is TGTGCCATCAGTGAGGCGACAGGGCCCTACGAGCAGTACTTC. Translation gives CAISEATGPYEQYF.